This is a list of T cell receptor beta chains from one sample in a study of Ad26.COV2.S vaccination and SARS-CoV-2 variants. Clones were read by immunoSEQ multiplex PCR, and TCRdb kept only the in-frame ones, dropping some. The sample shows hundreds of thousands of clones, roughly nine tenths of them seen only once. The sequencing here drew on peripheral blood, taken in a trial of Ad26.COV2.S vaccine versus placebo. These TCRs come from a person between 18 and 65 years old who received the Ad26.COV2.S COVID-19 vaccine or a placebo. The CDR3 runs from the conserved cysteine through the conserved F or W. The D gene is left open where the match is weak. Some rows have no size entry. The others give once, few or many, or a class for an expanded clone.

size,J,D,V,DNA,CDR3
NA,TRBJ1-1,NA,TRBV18,TGTGCCAGCTCGTATCTAAGTGGGGATACTGAAGCTTTCTTT,CASSYLSGDTEAFF
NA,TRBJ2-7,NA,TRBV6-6,TGTGCCAGCAGTCGATTCAACCTGAGGGGCCCTAACTACGAGCAGTACTTC,CASSRFNLRGPNYEQYF
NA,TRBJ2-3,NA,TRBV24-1,TGTGCCACCGTTGACAGGCTCACAGATACGCAGTATTTT,CATVDRLTDTQYF
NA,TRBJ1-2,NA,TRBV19,TGTGCCAGTAGTATGTGGCAGCCAGCTAACTATGGCTACACCTTC,CASSMWQPANYGYTF
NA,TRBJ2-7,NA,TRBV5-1,TGCGCCAGCAGCAACGAAGGGTCCTACGAGCAGTACTTC,CASSNEGSYEQYF
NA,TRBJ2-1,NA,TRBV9,TGTGCCAGCAGCGTAGGCGGGGTTTACAATGAGCAGTTCTTC,CASSVGGVYNEQFF
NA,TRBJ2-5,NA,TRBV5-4,TGTGCCAGCAGCTTGTGGCAGGGGAGACAGACCCAGTACTTC,CASSLWQGRQTQYF
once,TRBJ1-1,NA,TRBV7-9,TGTGCCAGCAGTCAAGAAGAGCGTTTTTACACTGAAGCTTTCTTT,CASSQEERFYTEAFF
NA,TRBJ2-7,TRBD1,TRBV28,TGTGCCAGCAGTTCCTTCATGGGACAGGGGAGAGGCAACGAGCAGTACTTC,CASSSFMGQGRGNEQYF
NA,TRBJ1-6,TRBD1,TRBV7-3,TGTGCCAGCAGCCCGGGACAGGCGAATTCACCCCTCCACTTT,CASSPGQANSPLHF
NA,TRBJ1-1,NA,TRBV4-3,TGCGCCAGCAGCCCGGTAGGGGGAAACACTGAAGCTTTCTTT,CASSPVGGNTEAFF
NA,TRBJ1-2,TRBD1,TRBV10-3,TGTGCCATCAGGGCCGGGACAGGGGCCCTCCAGGATGGCTACACCTTC,CAIRAGTGALQDGYTF
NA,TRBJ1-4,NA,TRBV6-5,TGTGCCAGCAGAAAACCGTCGAGGGGTGAAAAACTGTTTTTT,CASRKPSRGEKLFF
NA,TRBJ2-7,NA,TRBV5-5,TGTGCCAGCAGCCCAGATCCCTTTGGGTCCGAGCAGTACTTC,CASSPDPFGSEQYF
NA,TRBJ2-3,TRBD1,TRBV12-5,TGTGCTAGTGGCTCGGACAGGGGGGGAGATACGCAGTATTTT,CASGSDRGGDTQYF
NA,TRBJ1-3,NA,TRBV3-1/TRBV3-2,TGTGCCAGCAGCCAGTGGGGACCATTCTCTGGAAACACCATATATTTT,CASSQWGPFSGNTIYF
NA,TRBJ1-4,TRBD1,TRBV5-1,TGCGCCAGCAGCTTCGCCGGGACAGGCGGTGAAAAACTGTTTTTT,CASSFAGTGGEKLFF
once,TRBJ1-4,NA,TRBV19,TGTGCCAGTAGTGAATACAGGGCCCAAATAGTCGCACTGTTTTTT,CASSEYRAQIVALFF
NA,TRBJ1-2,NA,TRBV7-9,TGTGCCAGCAGCGACCGGGCTTTACCCAGCTATGGCTACACCTTC,CASSDRALPSYGYTF
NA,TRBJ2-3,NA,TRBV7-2,TGTGCCAGCAGCTTAATCTCCGGGAGCGTTGGTACGCAGTATTTT,CASSLISGSVGTQYF
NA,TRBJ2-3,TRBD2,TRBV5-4,TGTGCCAGCAGCTTAGAGCGGGAGGCTTCAGATACGCAGTATTTT,CASSLEREASDTQYF
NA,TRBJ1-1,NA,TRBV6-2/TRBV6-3,TGTGCCAGCAGTTACTACGCCGAAGCTTTCTTT,CASSYYAEAFF
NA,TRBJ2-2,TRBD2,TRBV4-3,TGCGCCAGCGCTCTGACTAGCCTGAACACCGGGGAGCTGTTTTTT,CASALTSLNTGELFF
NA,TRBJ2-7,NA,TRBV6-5,TGTGCCAGCAGTTGGGGATTGGCAGGGAACGAGCAGTACTTC,CASSWGLAGNEQYF
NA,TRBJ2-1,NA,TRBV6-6,TGTGCCAGCAGTCGAGGACAAAATTTTGGGAATGAGCAGTTCTTC,CASSRGQNFGNEQFF
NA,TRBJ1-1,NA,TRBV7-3,TGTGCCAGCAGCTTAAACAGAATGAACACTGAAGCTTTCTTT,CASSLNRMNTEAFF
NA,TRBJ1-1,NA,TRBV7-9,TGTGCCAGCAGCGAAAAGGGGATGGGACACTCGAACACTGAAGCTTTCTTT,CASSEKGMGHSNTEAFF
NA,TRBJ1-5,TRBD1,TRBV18,TGTGCCAGCTCACCCCTGGGACAGGGGGTTACGCCCCAGCATTTT,CASSPLGQGVTPQHF
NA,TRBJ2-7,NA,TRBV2,TGTGCCAGCGGGTCGGACAGTTCCTACGAGCAGTACTTC,CASGSDSSYEQYF
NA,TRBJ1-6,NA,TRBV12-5,TGTGCTAGTGGTTTGGAACCGGGTTTCCTTAATTCTCCCCTCCACTTT,CASGLEPGFLNSPLHF
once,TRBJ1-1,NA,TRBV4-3,TGCGCCAGCAGCCGCTCGACCCGGCGCGACACTGAAGCTTTCTTT,CASSRSTRRDTEAFF
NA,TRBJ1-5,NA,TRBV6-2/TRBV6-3,TGTGCCAGCAGTTACACGGCAGGGGGCAATCAGCCCCAGCATTTT,CASSYTAGGNQPQHF
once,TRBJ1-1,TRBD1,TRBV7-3,TGTGCCAGCAGCCTAACAGGGGGGGCCACTGAAGCTTTCTTT,CASSLTGGATEAFF
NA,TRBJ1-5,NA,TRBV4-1,TGCGCCAGCAGCCCGGGAAACAGGGTTGGGGATCAGCCCCAGCATTTT,CASSPGNRVGDQPQHF
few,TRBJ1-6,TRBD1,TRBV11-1,TGTGCCAGCGGCGGATGGGGGAACAGGGGACCCCTCCACTTT,CASGGWGNRGPLHF
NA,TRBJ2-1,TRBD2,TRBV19,TGTGCCAGTATGTCACCGGGGGGGCCCCCCGGTGAGCAGTTCTTC,CASMSPGGPPGEQFF
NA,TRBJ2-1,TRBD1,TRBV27,TGTGCCAGCAGTCGGCCGGGACAGGGGGCGGGTGAGCAGTTCTTC,CASSRPGQGAGEQFF
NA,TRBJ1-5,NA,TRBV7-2,TGTGCCAGCAGCCGAGGGGAGGGTCAGCCCCAGCATTTT,CASSRGEGQPQHF
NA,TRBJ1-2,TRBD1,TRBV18,TGTGCCAGCTCACCTAGGACAGGGGGTCCCTATGGCTACACCTTC,CASSPRTGGPYGYTF
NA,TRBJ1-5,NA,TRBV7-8,TGTGCCAGCAGCTCCTACGGGATTCAGCCCCAGCATTTT,CASSSYGIQPQHF
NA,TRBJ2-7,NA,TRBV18,TGTGCCAGCTCACCACCGACGTACGAGCAGTACTTC,CASSPPTYEQYF
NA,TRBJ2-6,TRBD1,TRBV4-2,TGTGCCAGCAGCCAAGATGACAGGGTGGGCTACTCTGGGGCCAACGTCCTGACTTTC,CASSQDDRVGYSGANVLTF
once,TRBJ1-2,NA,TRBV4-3,TGCGCCAGCAGCCAAGCCCAAGGAGGACAGCCCTATGGCTACACCTTC,CASSQAQGGQPYGYTF
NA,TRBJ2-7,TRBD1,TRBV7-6,TGTGCCAGCAGCTCGACCCGGGACAGGGGGCACGAGCAGTACTTC,CASSSTRDRGHEQYF
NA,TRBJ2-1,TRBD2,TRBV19,TGTGCCAGTACCCCTCGCGGGAGAAGTTTGAATGAGCAGTTCTTC,CASTPRGRSLNEQFF
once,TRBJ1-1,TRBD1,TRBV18,TGTGCCAGCTCACCTGGGACAGGGGGCACTGAAGCTTTCTTT,CASSPGTGGTEAFF
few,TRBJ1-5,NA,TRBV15,TGTGCCACCAGCAGAGGCTTCCAGGGTTTGGATCAGCCCCAGCATTTT,CATSRGFQGLDQPQHF
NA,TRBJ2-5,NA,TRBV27,TGTGCCAGCAGTTTCCGGCCCCAATGGGAGACCCAGTACTTC,CASSFRPQWETQYF
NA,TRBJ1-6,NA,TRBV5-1,TGCGCCAGCAGTCCTACCGGGCCCTGGGATTCACCCCTCCACTTT,CASSPTGPWDSPLHF
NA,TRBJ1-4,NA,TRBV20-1,TGCAGTGCTTTAAGGCGGGAAAAACTGTTTTTT,CSALRREKLFF
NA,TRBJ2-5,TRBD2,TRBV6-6,TGTGCCACTAGGACTAGCGGGGGGAAAGAGACCCAGTACTTC,CATRTSGGKETQYF